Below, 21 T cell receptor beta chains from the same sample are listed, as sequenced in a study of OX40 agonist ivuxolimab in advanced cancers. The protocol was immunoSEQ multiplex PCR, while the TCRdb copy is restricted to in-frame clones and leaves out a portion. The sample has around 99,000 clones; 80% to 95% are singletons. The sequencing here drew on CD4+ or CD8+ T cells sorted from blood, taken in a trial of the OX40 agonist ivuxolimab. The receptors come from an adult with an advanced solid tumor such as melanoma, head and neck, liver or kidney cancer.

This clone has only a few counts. CDR3 loop: CATVGGTYEQYF. Here the CDR3 DNA reads TGTGCCACTGTAGGTGGAACCTACGAGCAGTACTTC. The gene calls are TRBV28 and TRBJ2-7; D is ambiguous. V shed 10 bases and J shed 2 bases, with 12 bases lying between them. The CDR3 is 12 residues long. CDR1 and CDR2 (germline): MDHEN, SYDVKM.

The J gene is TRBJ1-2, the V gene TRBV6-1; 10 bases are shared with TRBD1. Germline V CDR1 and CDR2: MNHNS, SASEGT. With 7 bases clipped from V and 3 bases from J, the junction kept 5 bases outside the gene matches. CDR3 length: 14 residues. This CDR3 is CASIDRGLDYGYTF. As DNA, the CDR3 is TGTGCCAGCATTGACAGGGGGCTGGACTATGGCTACACCTTC.

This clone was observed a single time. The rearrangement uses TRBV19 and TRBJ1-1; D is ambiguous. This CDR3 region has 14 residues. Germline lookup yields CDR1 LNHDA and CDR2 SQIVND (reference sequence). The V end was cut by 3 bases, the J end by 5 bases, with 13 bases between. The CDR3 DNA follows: TGTGCCAGTAGTATGGCAGCACGTTTAACTGAAGCTTTCTTT. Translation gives CASSMAARLTEAFF.

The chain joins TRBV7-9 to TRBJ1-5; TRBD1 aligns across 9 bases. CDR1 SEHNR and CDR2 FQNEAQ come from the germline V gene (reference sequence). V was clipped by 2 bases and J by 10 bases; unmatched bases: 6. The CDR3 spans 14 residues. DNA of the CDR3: TGTGCCAGCAGCTTATTAGGGGACAGGGATCCCCAGCATTTT. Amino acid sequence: CASSLLGDRDPQHF.

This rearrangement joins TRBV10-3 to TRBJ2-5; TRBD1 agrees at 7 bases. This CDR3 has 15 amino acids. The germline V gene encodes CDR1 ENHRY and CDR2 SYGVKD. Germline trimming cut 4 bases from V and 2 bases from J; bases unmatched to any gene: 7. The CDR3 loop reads CAISVRDSTQETQYF. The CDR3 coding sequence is TGTGCCATCAGTGTCCGGGACAGTACTCAAGAGACCCAGTACTTC.

As DNA, the CDR3 is TGTGCCAGCAGTTTAGGCGGGAGCTCCTACAATGAGCAGTTCTTC. Protein sequence: CASSLGGSSYNEQFF. The V gene is TRBV27, the J gene TRBJ2-1; 7 bases map to TRBD2. This CDR3 contains 15 residues. Looked up from germline, CDR1 is MNHEY and CDR2 is SMNVEV (reference sequence). The V gene end was trimmed by 2 bases and the J gene end by 0 bases; junction bases not matched to a gene: 1.

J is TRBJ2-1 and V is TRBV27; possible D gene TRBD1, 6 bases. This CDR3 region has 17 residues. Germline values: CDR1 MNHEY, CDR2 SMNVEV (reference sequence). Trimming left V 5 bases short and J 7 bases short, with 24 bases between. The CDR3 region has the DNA TGTGCCAGCAGTGCCCAGCCGCAGGGGAGTGTTAAGAATGAGCAGTTCTTC. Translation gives CASSAQPQGSVKNEQFF.

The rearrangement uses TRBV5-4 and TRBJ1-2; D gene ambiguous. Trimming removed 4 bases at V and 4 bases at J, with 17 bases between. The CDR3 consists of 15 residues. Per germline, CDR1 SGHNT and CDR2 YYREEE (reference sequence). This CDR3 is CASSAGGLPIYGYTF. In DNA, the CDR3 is TGTGCCAGCAGCGCTGGCGGACTACCGATCTATGGCTACACCTTC. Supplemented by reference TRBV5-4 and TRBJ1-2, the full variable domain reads ETGVTQSPTHLIKTRGQQVTLRCSSQSGHNTVSWYQQALGQGPQFIFQYYREEENGRGNFPPRFSGLQFPNYSSELNVNALELDDSALYLCASSAGGLPIYGYTFGSGTRLTVV.

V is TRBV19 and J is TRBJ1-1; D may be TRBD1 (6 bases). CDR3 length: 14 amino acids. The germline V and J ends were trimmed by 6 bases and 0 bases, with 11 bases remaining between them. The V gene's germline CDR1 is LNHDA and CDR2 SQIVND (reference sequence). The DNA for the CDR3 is TGTGCCAGTAGCCGGACAGAAATGAACACTGAAGCTTTCTTT. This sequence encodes CASSRTEMNTEAFF.

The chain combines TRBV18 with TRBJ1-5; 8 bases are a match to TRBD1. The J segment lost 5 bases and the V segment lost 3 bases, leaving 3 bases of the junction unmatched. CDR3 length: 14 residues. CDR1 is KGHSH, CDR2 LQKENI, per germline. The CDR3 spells CASSPVQGDQPQHF. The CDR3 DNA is TGTGCCAGCTCACCGGTACAGGGGGATCAGCCCCAGCATTTT.

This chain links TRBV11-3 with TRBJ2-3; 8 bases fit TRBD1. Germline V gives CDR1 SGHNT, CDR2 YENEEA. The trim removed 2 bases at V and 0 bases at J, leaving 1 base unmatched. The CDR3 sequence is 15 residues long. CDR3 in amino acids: CASSLRQGSTDTQYF. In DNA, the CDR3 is TGTGCCAGCAGCTTACGACAGGGGAGCACAGATACGCAGTATTTT.

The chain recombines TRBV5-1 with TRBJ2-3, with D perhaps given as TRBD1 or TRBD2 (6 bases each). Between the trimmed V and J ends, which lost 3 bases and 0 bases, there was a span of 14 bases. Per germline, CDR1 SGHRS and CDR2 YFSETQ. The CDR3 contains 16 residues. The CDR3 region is CASSWGADPSTDTQYF. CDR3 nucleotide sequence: TGCGCCAGCAGCTGGGGGGCAGACCCTAGCACAGATACGCAGTATTTT.

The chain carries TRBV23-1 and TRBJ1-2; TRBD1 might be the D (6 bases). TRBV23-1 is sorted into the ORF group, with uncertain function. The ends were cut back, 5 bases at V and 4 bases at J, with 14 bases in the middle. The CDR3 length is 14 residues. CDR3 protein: CASSLQGWVYGYTF. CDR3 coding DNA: TGCGCCAGCAGTTTACAGGGATGGGTCTATGGCTACACCTTC.

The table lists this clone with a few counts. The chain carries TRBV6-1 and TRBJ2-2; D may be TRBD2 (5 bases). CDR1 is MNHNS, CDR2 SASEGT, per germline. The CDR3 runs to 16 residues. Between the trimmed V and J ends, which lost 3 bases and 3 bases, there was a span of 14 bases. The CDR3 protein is CASSDTVGVHTGELFF. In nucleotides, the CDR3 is TGTGCCAGCAGTGACACTGTCGGGGTTCACACCGGGGAGCTGTTTTTT.

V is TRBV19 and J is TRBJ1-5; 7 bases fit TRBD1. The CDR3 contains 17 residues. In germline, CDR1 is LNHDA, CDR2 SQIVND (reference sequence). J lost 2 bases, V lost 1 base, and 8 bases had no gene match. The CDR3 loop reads CASSIGTGDFGNQPQHF. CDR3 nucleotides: TGTGCCAGTAGTATAGGAACAGGGGATTTCGGCAATCAGCCCCAGCATTTT.

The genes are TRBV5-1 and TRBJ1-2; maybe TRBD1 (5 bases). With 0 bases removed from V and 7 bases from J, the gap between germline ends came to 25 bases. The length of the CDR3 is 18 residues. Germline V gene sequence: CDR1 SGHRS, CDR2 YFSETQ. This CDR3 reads CASSLANEPGLPTGGYTF. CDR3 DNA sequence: TGCGCCAGCAGCTTGGCTAATGAACCGGGACTTCCCACAGGTGGCTACACCTTC.

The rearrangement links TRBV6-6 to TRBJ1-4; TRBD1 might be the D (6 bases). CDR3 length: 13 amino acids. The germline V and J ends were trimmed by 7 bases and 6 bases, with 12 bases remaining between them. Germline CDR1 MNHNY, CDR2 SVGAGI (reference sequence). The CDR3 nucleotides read TGTGCCAGCACCATACAGGGCCATGAAAAACTGTTTTTT. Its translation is CASTIQGHEKLFF.

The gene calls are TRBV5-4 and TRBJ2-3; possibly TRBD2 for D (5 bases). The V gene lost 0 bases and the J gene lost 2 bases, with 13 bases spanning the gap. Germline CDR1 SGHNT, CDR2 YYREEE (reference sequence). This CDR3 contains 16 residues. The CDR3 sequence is CASSLASTRVTDTQYF. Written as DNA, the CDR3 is TGTGCCAGCAGCTTGGCCTCGACGCGGGTCACAGATACGCAGTATTTT.

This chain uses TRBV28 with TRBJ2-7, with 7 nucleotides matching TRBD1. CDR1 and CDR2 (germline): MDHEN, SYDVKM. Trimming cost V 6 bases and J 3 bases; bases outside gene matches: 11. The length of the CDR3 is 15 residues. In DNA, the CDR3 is TGTGCCAGCAGGTCGACAGGGATCCGCCTCTACGAGCAGTACTTC. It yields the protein CASRSTGIRLYEQYF.

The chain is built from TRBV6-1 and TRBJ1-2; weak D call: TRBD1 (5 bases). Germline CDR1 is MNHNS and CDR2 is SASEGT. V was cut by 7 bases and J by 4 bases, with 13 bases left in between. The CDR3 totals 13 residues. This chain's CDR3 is CASNDSPSYGYTF. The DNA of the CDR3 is TGTGCCAGCAATGACAGCCCTAGCTATGGCTACACCTTC.

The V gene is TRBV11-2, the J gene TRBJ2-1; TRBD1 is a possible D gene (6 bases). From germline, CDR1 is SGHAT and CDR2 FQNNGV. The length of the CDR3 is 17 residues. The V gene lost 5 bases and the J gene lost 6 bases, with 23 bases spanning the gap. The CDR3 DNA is TGTGCCAGCAGCCAGATTGAAGGGGACATACGGATCAATGAGCAGTTCTTC. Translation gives CASSQIEGDIRINEQFF.